The present T cell receptor beta chain was sequenced within a study of blood T cells in healthy people across ages. Using a J-beta primer mix together with a sample-barcoded 5' primer, a second PCR was run for roughly 7 to 11 cycles. Each sample provided no less than 2.5 million CDR3-containing paired-end reads. TCRdb independently ran MiXCR on the 5' RACE reads; one entry per CDR3 protein. The data show 800,000 or so distinct CDR3 sequences, about half seen once. Trimming removed 4 bases from V and 6 bases from J; junction bases left unmatched: 11. The germline V gene has CDR1 DFQATT and CDR2 SNEGSKA (reference sequence). The CDR3 spans 15 residues. There are many counts of this clonotype. What it binds is not known. Notes on the study in general: Estimated diversity across one million T cells was deemed an underestimate. While age rose, TCR beta diversity per million T cells dropped in a roughly linear way. There were more naive CD4+ cells and higher diversity in long-lived donors than in aged donors.

J is TRBJ2-3 and V is TRBV20-1; 9 bases agree with TRBD2. This TCR derives from a man older than 75 in good health. The sequenced sample was blood. The CDR3 nucleotides read TGCAGTGCTAATAGCGGGAGAGGTCACGGTGATACGCAGTATTTT. It encodes CSANSGRGHGDTQYF.